This T cell receptor (beta chain) was identified during a study of Ad26.COV2.S vaccination and SARS-CoV-2 variants. In the study overall: Donor got 5x10^10 or 1x10^11 viral particles of Ad26.COV2.S. General observations from the study: Placebo recipients and vaccine recipients were similar in non-spike TCR breadth.

CDR1 and CDR2 (germline): LNHDA, SQIVND (reference sequence). The ends were cut back, 6 bases at V and 7 bases at J, with 12 bases in the middle. CDR3 size: 12 residues. Regarding treatment: about 20 received Ad26.COV2.S at low or high dose, single or two shots; about 5 received placebo; per-sample allocation not given. Material that was analyzed had been drawn on day 63 after the first vaccine or placebo injection. Ad26 vector vaccine expressed Wuhan-strain SARS-CoV-2 spike. Measured with immunoSEQ multiplex PCR; TCRdb has only the in-frame clones, and not every one. The table lists under 400,000 clones, over 75% of them singletons, with about 3% in the top ten. With respect to this clone: Its antigen remains unknown.

This specimen was peripheral blood, taken in a trial of Ad26.COV2.S vaccine versus placebo. The V gene is TRBV19, the J gene TRBJ1-1; perhaps TRBD1 as D (6 bases). The TCR was taken from a person between 18 and 65 years old who received the Ad26.COV2.S COVID-19 vaccine or a placebo. The CDR3 bases are TGTGCCAGTAGCGAAAGACAGGTTGAAGCTTTCTTT. This encodes CASSERQVEAFF.